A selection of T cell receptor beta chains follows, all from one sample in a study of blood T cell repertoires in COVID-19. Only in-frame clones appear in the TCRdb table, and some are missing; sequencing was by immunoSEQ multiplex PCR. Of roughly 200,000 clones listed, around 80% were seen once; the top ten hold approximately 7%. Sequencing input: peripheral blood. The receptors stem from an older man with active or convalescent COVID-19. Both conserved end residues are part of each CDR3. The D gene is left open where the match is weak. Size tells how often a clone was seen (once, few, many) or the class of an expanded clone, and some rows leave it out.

cdr3_nt: TGCGCCAGCAGCTGGAGGGACGGAAACACTGAAGCTTTCTTT; cdr3_aa: CASSWRDGNTEAFF; cdr3_length: 14; j_call: TRBJ1-1; clone_size: once; v_call: TRBV5-1; d_call: NA
cdr3_nt: TGTGCCAGCAGTTTTGTCCAGGGCTCTGGCTACACCTTC; cdr3_aa: CASSFVQGSGYTF; cdr3_length: 13; j_call: TRBJ1-2; clone_size: few; v_call: TRBV12-3/TRBV12-4; d_call: NA
cdr3_nt: TGTGCCAGCAGTTTAAAGGGACAGGTCTATGGCTACACCTTC; cdr3_aa: CASSLKGQVYGYTF; cdr3_length: 14; j_call: TRBJ1-2; clone_size: NA; v_call: TRBV27; d_call: TRBD1
cdr3_nt: TGTGCCAGCAGTGAGCAGGACTACAATGAGCAGTTCTTC; cdr3_aa: CASSEQDYNEQFF; cdr3_length: 13; j_call: TRBJ2-1; clone_size: NA; v_call: TRBV2; d_call: NA
cdr3_nt: TGTGCCAGCAGCCCACCCGGGAGGTCTGAAGCTTTCTTT; cdr3_aa: CASSPPGRSEAFF; cdr3_length: 13; j_call: TRBJ1-1; clone_size: NA; v_call: TRBV7-9; d_call: NA
cdr3_nt: TGTGCCATCAGTGAACAGACGGAAGAGACCCAGTACTTC; cdr3_aa: CAISEQTEETQYF; cdr3_length: 13; j_call: TRBJ2-5; clone_size: once; v_call: TRBV10-3; d_call: NA
cdr3_nt: TGCGCCAGCAGCTTGCGAGGGATCGGGAATTCACCCCTCCACTTT; cdr3_aa: CASSLRGIGNSPLHF; cdr3_length: 15; j_call: TRBJ1-6; clone_size: NA; v_call: TRBV5-1; d_call: NA
cdr3_nt: TGTGCCAGCAGCCAAGAGGGGGCGCTAAACTATGGCTACACCTTC; cdr3_aa: CASSQEGALNYGYTF; cdr3_length: 15; j_call: TRBJ1-2; clone_size: NA; v_call: TRBV4-2; d_call: NA
cdr3_nt: TGTGCCAGCATCGACAGGGTGAGAGACACTGAAGCTTTCTTT; cdr3_aa: CASIDRVRDTEAFF; cdr3_length: 14; j_call: TRBJ1-1; clone_size: NA; v_call: TRBV3-1/TRBV3-2; d_call: TRBD1
cdr3_nt: TGTGCCAGCTCACCCGACAGCATCAACACTGAAGCTTTCTTT; cdr3_aa: CASSPDSINTEAFF; cdr3_length: 14; j_call: TRBJ1-1; clone_size: once; v_call: TRBV18; d_call: NA
cdr3_nt: TGCAGCGTGGACAGGGGTCATAGCTCCTACAATGAGCAGTTCTTC; cdr3_aa: CSVDRGHSSYNEQFF; cdr3_length: 15; j_call: TRBJ2-1; clone_size: NA; v_call: TRBV29-1; d_call: TRBD1
cdr3_nt: TGTGCCATCAGTGTCCCCGGGGGTCAAAAGACCCAGTACTTC; cdr3_aa: CAISVPGGQKTQYF; cdr3_length: 14; j_call: TRBJ2-5; clone_size: NA; v_call: TRBV10-3; d_call: NA
cdr3_nt: TGTGCCAGTAACCAGTGGAATAAAGGGGCTTACACTGAAGCTTTCTTT; cdr3_aa: CASNQWNKGAYTEAFF; cdr3_length: 16; j_call: TRBJ1-1; clone_size: once; v_call: TRBV19; d_call: NA
cdr3_nt: TGTGCCAGCAGCTTAGTTGGACAGAGCAGCTCTGACAATCAGCCCCAGCATTTT; cdr3_aa: CASSLVGQSSSDNQPQHF; cdr3_length: 18; j_call: TRBJ1-5; clone_size: NA; v_call: TRBV7-2; d_call: NA
cdr3_nt: TGCGCCAGCAGCCCCCGCCCTAGCGCAGGGTTAGAGACCCAGTACTTC; cdr3_aa: CASSPRPSAGLETQYF; cdr3_length: 16; j_call: TRBJ2-5; clone_size: NA; v_call: TRBV4-1; d_call: NA
cdr3_nt: TGCGCCAGCTCCCAGACCGGGACAGCGAACACTGAAGCTTTCTTT; cdr3_aa: CASSQTGTANTEAFF; cdr3_length: 15; j_call: TRBJ1-1; clone_size: NA; v_call: TRBV5-1; d_call: TRBD1
cdr3_nt: TGCGCCAGCAGCCAGAACGGGGGACAAGAGACCCAGTACTTC; cdr3_aa: CASSQNGGQETQYF; cdr3_length: 14; j_call: TRBJ2-5; clone_size: NA; v_call: TRBV4-3; d_call: NA
cdr3_nt: TGTGCCAGCAGCCTCCCCGTCCCACACACCTACGAGCAGTACTTC; cdr3_aa: CASSLPVPHTYEQYF; cdr3_length: 15; j_call: TRBJ2-7; clone_size: NA; v_call: TRBV5-6; d_call: NA
cdr3_nt: TGCAGCGTTGCATCCAGGGGTGTGAATGAAAAACTGTTTTTT; cdr3_aa: CSVASRGVNEKLFF; cdr3_length: 14; j_call: TRBJ1-4; clone_size: NA; v_call: TRBV29-1; d_call: NA
cdr3_nt: TGTGCCAGCAGTCCAAGAGGGACACATTACGAGCAGTACTTC; cdr3_aa: CASSPRGTHYEQYF; cdr3_length: 14; j_call: TRBJ2-7; clone_size: NA; v_call: TRBV5-5; d_call: NA
cdr3_nt: TGTGCCAGCAGCTTACAGACAGGGAACACTGAAGCTTTCTTT; cdr3_aa: CASSLQTGNTEAFF; cdr3_length: 14; j_call: TRBJ1-1; clone_size: NA; v_call: TRBV7-9; d_call: NA
cdr3_nt: TGTGCCAGCAGCTTCGGACAGGGCGAGACCCAGTACTTC; cdr3_aa: CASSFGQGETQYF; cdr3_length: 13; j_call: TRBJ2-5; clone_size: NA; v_call: TRBV6-1; d_call: TRBD1
cdr3_nt: TGTGCCAGCAGCGCAAATACAGTAAACACTGAAGCTTTCTTT; cdr3_aa: CASSANTVNTEAFF; cdr3_length: 14; j_call: TRBJ1-1; clone_size: NA; v_call: TRBV9; d_call: NA
cdr3_nt: TGCGCCAGCAGCTTGACGGGTAGAAACCGGTTCTACAATGAGCAGTTCTTC; cdr3_aa: CASSLTGRNRFYNEQFF; cdr3_length: 17; j_call: TRBJ2-1; clone_size: NA; v_call: TRBV5-1; d_call: NA
cdr3_nt: TGTGCCTGGAGTATCATTACTAGCGGGACGTACGAGCAGTACTTC; cdr3_aa: CAWSIITSGTYEQYF; cdr3_length: 15; j_call: TRBJ2-7; clone_size: NA; v_call: TRBV30; d_call: TRBD2
cdr3_nt: TGTGCCAGCTCACCCGACTTAACTAATGAAAAACTGTTTTTT; cdr3_aa: CASSPDLTNEKLFF; cdr3_length: 14; j_call: TRBJ1-4; clone_size: NA; v_call: TRBV18; d_call: NA
cdr3_nt: TGCAGCGTTGGGACAGGGAGAACTGAAGCTTTCTTT; cdr3_aa: CSVGTGRTEAFF; cdr3_length: 12; j_call: TRBJ1-1; clone_size: once; v_call: TRBV29-1; d_call: TRBD1
cdr3_nt: TGTGCCTGGAGCATGAGCAATGAGCAGTTCTTC; cdr3_aa: CAWSMSNEQFF; cdr3_length: 11; j_call: TRBJ2-1; clone_size: NA; v_call: TRBV30; d_call: NA
cdr3_nt: TGTGCCATCAGACGGACAGGGATGAGCTCCTACGAGCAGTACTTC; cdr3_aa: CAIRRTGMSSYEQYF; cdr3_length: 15; j_call: TRBJ2-7; clone_size: NA; v_call: TRBV10-3; d_call: TRBD1
cdr3_nt: TGCGCCAGCAGCCAGTCGGACGGAGGTCAGAGGCAATCAGAGACCCAGTACTTC; cdr3_aa: CASSQSDGGQRQSETQYF; cdr3_length: 18; j_call: TRBJ2-5; clone_size: NA; v_call: TRBV4-1; d_call: NA
cdr3_nt: TGTGCCAGCAGGGGGGGGCCGAACACTGAAGCTTTCTTT; cdr3_aa: CASRGGPNTEAFF; cdr3_length: 13; j_call: TRBJ1-1; clone_size: NA; v_call: TRBV5-5; d_call: NA
cdr3_nt: TGCAGCGTCGGACTAGCGGGAGGGCGCAGTGAGCAGTTCTTC; cdr3_aa: CSVGLAGGRSEQFF; cdr3_length: 14; j_call: TRBJ2-1; clone_size: NA; v_call: TRBV29-1; d_call: TRBD2
cdr3_nt: TGTGCCAGCAGGCGACAGGGGAGGCAAGAGACCCAGTACTTC; cdr3_aa: CASRRQGRQETQYF; cdr3_length: 14; j_call: TRBJ2-5; clone_size: NA; v_call: TRBV14; d_call: TRBD1
cdr3_nt: TGCGCCAGCAGCCCCCGGACTAGCTCCTACAATGAGCAGTTCTTC; cdr3_aa: CASSPRTSSYNEQFF; cdr3_length: 15; j_call: TRBJ2-1; clone_size: NA; v_call: TRBV5-1; d_call: TRBD2
cdr3_nt: TGTGCCAGTAGTATCAACCACGGAGAAGAGACCCAGTACTTC; cdr3_aa: CASSINHGEETQYF; cdr3_length: 14; j_call: TRBJ2-5; clone_size: NA; v_call: TRBV19; d_call: NA
cdr3_nt: TGTGCCAGTAGTATGTATTCCCGACAGGGGAATGGCTACACCTTC; cdr3_aa: CASSMYSRQGNGYTF; cdr3_length: 15; j_call: TRBJ1-2; clone_size: once; v_call: TRBV19; d_call: TRBD1
cdr3_nt: TGTGCCAGCAGCTTAGAAGGAATGGCGCGGGTCGGCTACACCTTC; cdr3_aa: CASSLEGMARVGYTF; cdr3_length: 15; j_call: TRBJ1-2; clone_size: NA; v_call: TRBV7-8; d_call: NA
cdr3_nt: TGTGCCAGCAGCTTACCCGGGGGGCCCGACGAGCAGTACTTC; cdr3_aa: CASSLPGGPDEQYF; cdr3_length: 14; j_call: TRBJ2-7; clone_size: NA; v_call: TRBV7-8; d_call: NA
cdr3_nt: TGTGCCAGCAGCTTAGGGGACAGCTATTCACCCCTCCACTTT; cdr3_aa: CASSLGDSYSPLHF; cdr3_length: 14; j_call: TRBJ1-6; clone_size: few; v_call: TRBV7-2; d_call: TRBD1
cdr3_nt: TGTGCCAGCAGCTTGTCGGCGGGGGGAGGTCTCCTAGCGGAGCAGTACTTC; cdr3_aa: CASSLSAGGGLLAEQYF; cdr3_length: 17; j_call: TRBJ2-7; clone_size: NA; v_call: TRBV7-2; d_call: TRBD2
cdr3_nt: TGTGCCAGCAGATTCTACAGGGACACTGAAGCTTTCTTT; cdr3_aa: CASRFYRDTEAFF; cdr3_length: 13; j_call: TRBJ1-1; clone_size: NA; v_call: TRBV6-5; d_call: NA
cdr3_nt: TGTGCCAGCAGCCGGGGACTAGCGGGTTACTACAATGAGCAGTTCTTC; cdr3_aa: CASSRGLAGYYNEQFF; cdr3_length: 16; j_call: TRBJ2-1; clone_size: NA; v_call: TRBV3-1/TRBV3-2; d_call: TRBD2
cdr3_nt: TGTGCCAGCAGCTTGGTACGGGGAATCACAGATACGCAGTATTTT; cdr3_aa: CASSLVRGITDTQYF; cdr3_length: 15; j_call: TRBJ2-3; clone_size: NA; v_call: TRBV5-8; d_call: NA
cdr3_nt: TGCAGCGTTGTAAGGAGGGCCGCTGAGCAGTTCTTC; cdr3_aa: CSVVRRAAEQFF; cdr3_length: 12; j_call: TRBJ2-1; clone_size: NA; v_call: TRBV29-1; d_call: NA
cdr3_nt: TGTGCCAGCAGTTCCCCCGGGACAGGTTCGCCCAACGAGCAGTACTTC; cdr3_aa: CASSSPGTGSPNEQYF; cdr3_length: 16; j_call: TRBJ2-7; clone_size: NA; v_call: TRBV28; d_call: TRBD1